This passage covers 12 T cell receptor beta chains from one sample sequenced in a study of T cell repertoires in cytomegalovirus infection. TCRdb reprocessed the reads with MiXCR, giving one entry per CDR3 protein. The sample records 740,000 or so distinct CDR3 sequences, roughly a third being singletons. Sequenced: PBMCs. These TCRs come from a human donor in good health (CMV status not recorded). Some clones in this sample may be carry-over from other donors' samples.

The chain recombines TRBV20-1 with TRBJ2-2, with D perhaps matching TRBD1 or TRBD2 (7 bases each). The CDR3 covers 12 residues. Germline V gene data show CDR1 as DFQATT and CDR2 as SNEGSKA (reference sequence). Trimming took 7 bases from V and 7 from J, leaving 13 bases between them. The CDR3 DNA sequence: TGCAGTGGGGAGGGGACAGACGGGGAGCTGTTTTTT. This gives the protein CSGEGTDGELFF.

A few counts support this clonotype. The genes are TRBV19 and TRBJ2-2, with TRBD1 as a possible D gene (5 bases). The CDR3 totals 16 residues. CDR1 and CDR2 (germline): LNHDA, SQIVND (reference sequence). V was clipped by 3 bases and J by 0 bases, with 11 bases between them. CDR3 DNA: TGTGCCAGTAGTATCCTGACAGTCGCGAACACCGGGGAGCTGTTTTTT. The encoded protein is CASSILTVANTGELFF. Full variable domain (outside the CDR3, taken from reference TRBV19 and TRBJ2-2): DGGITQSPKYLFRKEGQNVTLSCEQNLNHDAMYWYRQDPGQGLRLIYYSQIVNDFQKGDIAEGYSVSREKKESFPLTVTSAQKNPTAFYLCASSILTVANTGELFFGEGSRLTVL.

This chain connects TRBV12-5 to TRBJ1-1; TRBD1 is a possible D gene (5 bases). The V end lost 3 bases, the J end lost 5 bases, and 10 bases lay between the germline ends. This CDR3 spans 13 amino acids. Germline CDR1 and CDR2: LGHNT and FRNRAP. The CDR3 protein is CASGFFGGTEAFF. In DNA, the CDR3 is TGTGCTAGTGGTTTTTTTGGGGGGACTGAAGCTTTCTTT.

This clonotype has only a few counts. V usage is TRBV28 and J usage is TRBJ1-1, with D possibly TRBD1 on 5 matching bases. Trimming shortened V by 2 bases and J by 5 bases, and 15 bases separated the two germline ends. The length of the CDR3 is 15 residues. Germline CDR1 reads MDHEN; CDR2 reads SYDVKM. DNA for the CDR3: TGTGCCAGCAGTTTAGGGGGGGTTGGGAGGACTGAAGCTTTCTTT. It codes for CASSLGGVGRTEAFF.

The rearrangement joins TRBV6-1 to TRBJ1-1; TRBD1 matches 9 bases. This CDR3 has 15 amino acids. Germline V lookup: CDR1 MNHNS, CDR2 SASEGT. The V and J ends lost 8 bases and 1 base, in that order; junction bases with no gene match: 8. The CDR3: CASLRDRVPNTEAFF. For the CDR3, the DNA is TGTGCCAGCCTCCGGGACAGGGTCCCGAACACTGAAGCTTTCTTT.

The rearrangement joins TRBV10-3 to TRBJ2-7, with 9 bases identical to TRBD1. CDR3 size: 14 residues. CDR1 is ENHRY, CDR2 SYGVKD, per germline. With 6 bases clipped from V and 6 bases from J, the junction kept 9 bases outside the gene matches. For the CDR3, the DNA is TGTGCCATCAGACCGGGACAGGGCTTTTCCGAGCAGTACTTC. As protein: CAIRPGQGFSEQYF.

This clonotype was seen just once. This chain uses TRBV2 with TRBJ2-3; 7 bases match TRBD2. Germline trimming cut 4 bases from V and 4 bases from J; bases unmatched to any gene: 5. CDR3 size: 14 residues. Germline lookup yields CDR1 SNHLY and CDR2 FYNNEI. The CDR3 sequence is CASSAERGPDTQYF. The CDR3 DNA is TGTGCCAGCAGTGCGGAGCGGGGACCAGATACGCAGTATTTT.

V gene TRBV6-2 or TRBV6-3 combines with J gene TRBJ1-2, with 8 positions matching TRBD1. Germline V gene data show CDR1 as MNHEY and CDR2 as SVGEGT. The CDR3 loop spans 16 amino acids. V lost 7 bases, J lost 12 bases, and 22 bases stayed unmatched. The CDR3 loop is CASIGTHRGYMEGDTF. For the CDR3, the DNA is TGTGCCAGCATCGGAACCCACAGGGGGTATATGGAAGGCGACACCTTC.

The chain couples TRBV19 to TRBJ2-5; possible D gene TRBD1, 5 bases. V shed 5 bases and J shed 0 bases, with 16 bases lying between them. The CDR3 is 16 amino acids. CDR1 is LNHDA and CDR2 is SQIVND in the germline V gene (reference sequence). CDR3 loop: CASSPPRHRYQETQYF. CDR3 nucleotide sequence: TGTGCCAGTAGTCCCCCGCGGCACAGGTACCAAGAGACCCAGTACTTC. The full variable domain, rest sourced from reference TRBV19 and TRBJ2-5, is DGGITQSPKYLFRKEGQNVTLSCEQNLNHDAMYWYRQDPGQGLRLIYYSQIVNDFQKGDIAEGYSVSREKKESFPLTVTSAQKNPTAFYLCASSPPRHRYQETQYFGPGTRLLVL.

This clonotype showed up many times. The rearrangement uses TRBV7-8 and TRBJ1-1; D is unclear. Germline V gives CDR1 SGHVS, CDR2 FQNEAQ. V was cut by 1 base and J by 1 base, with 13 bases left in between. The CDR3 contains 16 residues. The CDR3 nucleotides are TGTGCCAGCAGCTTAGTTTCCCTCCAGTCGAACACTGAAGCTTTCTTT. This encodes CASSLVSLQSNTEAFF.

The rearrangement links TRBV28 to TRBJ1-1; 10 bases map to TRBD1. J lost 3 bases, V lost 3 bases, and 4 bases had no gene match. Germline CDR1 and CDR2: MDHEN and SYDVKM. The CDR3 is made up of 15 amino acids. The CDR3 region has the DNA TGTGCCAGCAGTTTGCGGACAGGGGGGGACACTGAAGCTTTCTTT. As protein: CASSLRTGGDTEAFF.

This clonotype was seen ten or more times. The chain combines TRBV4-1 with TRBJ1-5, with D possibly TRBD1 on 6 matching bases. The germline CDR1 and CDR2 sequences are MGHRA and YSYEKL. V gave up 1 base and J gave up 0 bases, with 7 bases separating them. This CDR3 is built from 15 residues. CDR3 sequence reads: CASSQGQDSNQPQHF. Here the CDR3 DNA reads TGCGCCAGCAGCCAAGGACAGGATAGCAATCAGCCCCAGCATTTT.